This T cell receptor (beta chain) originates from a study of blood T cell repertoires in COVID-19. Study-level background: Some COVID-19 samples were acute and others convalescent; all came from the United States, Italy and Spain. PBMCs, B-cell-depleted T cells, or T cells were the source of the cDNA or gDNA that made up the material.

This CDR3 is built from 18 residues. Germline V gives CDR1 LGHNA, CDR2 YNFKEQ. Trimming took 0 bases from V and 3 from J, leaving 17 bases between them. Per the original data handling: Estimated nucleated cell counts came from reference gene primer amplification. The assay was immunoSEQ multiplex PCR, and TCRdb's table has in-frame clones only and misses some. The V and J calls and clone size were taken over from that table, and D and trimming were inferred from the DNA. The sample lists approximately 3,800 clones, about 90% occurring once. The sequence derives from a man aged 45-60 years with active COVID-19. The genes are TRBV4-2 and TRBJ2-2; perhaps TRBD2 as D (6 bases). Material: peripheral blood. CDR3 in DNA: TGTGCCAGCAGCCAAGAATATCCGGGGGTATCAGACACCGGGGAGCTGTTTTTT. It is translated as CASSQEYPGVSDTGELFF.